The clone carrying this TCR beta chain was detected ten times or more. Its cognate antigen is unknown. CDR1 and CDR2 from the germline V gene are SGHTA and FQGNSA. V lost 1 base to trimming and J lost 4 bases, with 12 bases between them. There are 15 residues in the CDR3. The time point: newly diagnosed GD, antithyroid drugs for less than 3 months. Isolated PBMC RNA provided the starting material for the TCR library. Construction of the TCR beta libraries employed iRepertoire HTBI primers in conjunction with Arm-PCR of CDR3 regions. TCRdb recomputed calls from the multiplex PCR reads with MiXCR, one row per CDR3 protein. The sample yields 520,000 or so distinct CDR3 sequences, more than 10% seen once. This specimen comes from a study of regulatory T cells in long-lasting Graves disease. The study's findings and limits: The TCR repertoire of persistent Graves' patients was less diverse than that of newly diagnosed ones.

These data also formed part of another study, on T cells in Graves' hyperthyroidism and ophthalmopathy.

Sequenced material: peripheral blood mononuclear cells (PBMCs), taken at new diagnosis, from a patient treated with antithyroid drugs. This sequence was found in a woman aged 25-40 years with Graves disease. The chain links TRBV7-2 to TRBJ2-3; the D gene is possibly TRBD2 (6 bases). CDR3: CASSLDETSPDTQYF. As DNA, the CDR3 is TGTGCCAGCAGCTTAGACGAGACTAGTCCAGATACGCAGTATTTT.